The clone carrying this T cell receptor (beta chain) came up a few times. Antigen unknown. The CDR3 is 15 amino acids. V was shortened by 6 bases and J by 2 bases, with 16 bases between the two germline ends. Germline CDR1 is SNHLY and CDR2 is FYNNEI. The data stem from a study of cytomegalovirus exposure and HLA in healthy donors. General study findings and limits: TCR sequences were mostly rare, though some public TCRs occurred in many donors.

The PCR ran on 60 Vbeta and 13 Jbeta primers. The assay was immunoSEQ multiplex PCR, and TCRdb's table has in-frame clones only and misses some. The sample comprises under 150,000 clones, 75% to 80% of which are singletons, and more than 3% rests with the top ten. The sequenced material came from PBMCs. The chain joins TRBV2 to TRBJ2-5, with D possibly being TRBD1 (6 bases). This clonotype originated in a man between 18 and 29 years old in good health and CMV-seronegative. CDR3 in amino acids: CASRSIRDTQETQYF. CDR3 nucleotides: TGTGCCAGCAGGTCCATCCGGGACACGCAAGAGACCCAGTACTTC.